This TCR beta chain was obtained from a study of identical twins. The CDR3 is made up of 15 amino acids. The V and J ends lost 2 bases and 8 bases respectively, with 16 bases between them. Germline V gene data show CDR1 as SGHVS and CDR2 as FQNEAQ. TCRdb fed the 5' RACE reads into MiXCR, producing one record per CDR3 protein. This sample has more than 400,000 distinct CDR3 sequences, with roughly 15% found just once. Study-level findings and limits: Researchers reported excess low generation probability among twin-shared out-of-frame alpha sequences.

Remarks on this clonotype: The antigen is not known.

The sample also formed part of further work on yellow fever vaccine responses in identical twins.

The clonotype originates from a woman between 18 and 30 years old in good health. Specimen: CD4+ T cells sorted from blood. The chain couples TRBV7-8 to TRBJ2-1; D possibly corresponds to TRBD2 (6 bases). CDR3 nucleotide sequence: TGTGCCAGCAGCTTATATGTAGCGGTGGGGGATGAGCAGTTCTTC. Residues: CASSLYVAVGDEQFF.